The entry that follows covers one TCR beta chain sequence. Its specificity is not known. These data belong to a study of CD8+ T cells in alopecia areata. Study-level points and caveats: Compared with normal scalp, lesional scalp had higher clonality and more expanded CD8+ clones.

Extracted RNA was reverse transcribed, and the resulting cDNA served as sequencing template. Clones were sequenced by immunoSEQ multiplex PCR, and TCRdb holds only the in-frame ones, with some missing. The sample lists about 130,000 clones, approximately 49% occurring once. Germline values: CDR1 LNHNV, CDR2 YYDKDF (reference sequence). V lost 0 bases, J lost 7 bases, and 10 bases lay in between. The CDR3 consists of 14 residues. The sequencing here drew on CD8+ T cells sorted from blood, taken at week 0. The rearrangement joins TRBV15 to TRBJ1-5, with D unclear. The sequence was obtained from a human donor with alopecia areata. The CDR3 region has the DNA TGTGCCACCAGCAGAGAATTGGGAACGCAGCCCCAGCATTTT. Residues: CATSRELGTQPQHF.